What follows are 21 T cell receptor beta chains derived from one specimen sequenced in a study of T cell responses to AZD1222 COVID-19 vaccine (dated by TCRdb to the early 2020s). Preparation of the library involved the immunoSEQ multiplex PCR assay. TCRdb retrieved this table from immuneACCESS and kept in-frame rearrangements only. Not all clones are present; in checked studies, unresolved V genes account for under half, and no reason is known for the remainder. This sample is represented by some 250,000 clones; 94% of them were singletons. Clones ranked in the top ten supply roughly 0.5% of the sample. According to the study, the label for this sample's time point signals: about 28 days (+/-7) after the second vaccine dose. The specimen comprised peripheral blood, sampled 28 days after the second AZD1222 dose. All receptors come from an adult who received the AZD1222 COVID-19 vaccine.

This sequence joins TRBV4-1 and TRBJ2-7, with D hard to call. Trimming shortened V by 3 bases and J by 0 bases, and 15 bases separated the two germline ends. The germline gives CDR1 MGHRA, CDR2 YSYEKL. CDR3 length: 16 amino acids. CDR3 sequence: CASSQLPGRSSYEQYF. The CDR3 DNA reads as TGCGCCAGCAGCCAGCTCCCCGGGCGGAGCTCCTACGAGCAGTACTTC.

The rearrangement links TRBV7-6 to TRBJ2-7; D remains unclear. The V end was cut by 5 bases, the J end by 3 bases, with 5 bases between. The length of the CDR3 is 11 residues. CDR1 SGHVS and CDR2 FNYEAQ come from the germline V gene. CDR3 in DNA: TGTGCCAGCAGCCAGCTCTACGAGCAGTACTTC. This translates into CASSQLYEQYF.

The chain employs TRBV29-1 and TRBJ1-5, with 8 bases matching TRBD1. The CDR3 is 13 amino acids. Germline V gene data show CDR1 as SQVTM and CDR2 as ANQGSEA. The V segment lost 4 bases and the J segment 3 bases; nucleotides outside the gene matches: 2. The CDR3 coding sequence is TGCAGCGTTGGGACAGGGTCCAATCAGCCCCAGCATTTT. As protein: CSVGTGSNQPQHF.

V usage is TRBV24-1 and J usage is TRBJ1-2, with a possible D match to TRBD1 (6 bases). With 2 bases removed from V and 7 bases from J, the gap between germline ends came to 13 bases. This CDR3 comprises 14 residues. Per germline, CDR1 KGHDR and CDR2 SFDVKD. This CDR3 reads CATSDYPGVGGYTF. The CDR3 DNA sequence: TGTGCCACCAGTGATTACCCAGGGGTCGGTGGCTACACCTTC.

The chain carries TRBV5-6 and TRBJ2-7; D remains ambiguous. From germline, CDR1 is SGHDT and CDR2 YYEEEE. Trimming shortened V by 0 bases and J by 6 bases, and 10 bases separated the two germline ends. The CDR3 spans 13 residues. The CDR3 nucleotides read TGTGCCAGCAGCTTGGACGGCCCCGCCGAGCAGTACTTC. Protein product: CASSLDGPAEQYF.

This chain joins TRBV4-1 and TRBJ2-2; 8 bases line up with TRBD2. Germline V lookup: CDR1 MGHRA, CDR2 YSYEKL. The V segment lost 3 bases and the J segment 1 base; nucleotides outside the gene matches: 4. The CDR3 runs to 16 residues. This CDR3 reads CASSQAGGLNTGELFF. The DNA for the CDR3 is TGCGCCAGCAGCCAGGCGGGGGGCTTGAACACCGGGGAGCTGTTTTTT.

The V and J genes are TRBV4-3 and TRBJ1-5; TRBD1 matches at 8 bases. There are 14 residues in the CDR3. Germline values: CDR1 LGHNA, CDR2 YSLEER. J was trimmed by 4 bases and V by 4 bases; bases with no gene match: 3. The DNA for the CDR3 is TGCGCCAGCAGCCTTCGGACAGGGAATCAGCCCCAGCATTTT. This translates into CASSLRTGNQPQHF.

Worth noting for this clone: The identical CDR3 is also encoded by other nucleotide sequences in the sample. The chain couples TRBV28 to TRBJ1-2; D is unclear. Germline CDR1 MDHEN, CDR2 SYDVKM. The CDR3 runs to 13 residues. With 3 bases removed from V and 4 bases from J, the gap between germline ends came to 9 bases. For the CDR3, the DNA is TGTGCCAGCAGTTTCGGCAGGATCTATGGCTACACCTTC. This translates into CASSFGRIYGYTF.

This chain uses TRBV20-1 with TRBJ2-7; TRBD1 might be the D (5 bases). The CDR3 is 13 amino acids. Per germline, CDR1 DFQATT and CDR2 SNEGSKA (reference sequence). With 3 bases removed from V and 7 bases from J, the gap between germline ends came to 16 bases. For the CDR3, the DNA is TGCAGTGCTAGTTGGGGCAGTAGTGCGGAGCAGTACTTC. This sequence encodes CSASWGSSAEQYF.

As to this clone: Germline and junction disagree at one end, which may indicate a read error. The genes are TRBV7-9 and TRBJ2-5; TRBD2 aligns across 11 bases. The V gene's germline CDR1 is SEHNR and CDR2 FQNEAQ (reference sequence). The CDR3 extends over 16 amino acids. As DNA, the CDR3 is TGTGCCAGCAGCGCCCGACTAGCGGGGAGTCAAGGGACCCAGTACTTC. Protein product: CASSARLAGSQGTQYF.

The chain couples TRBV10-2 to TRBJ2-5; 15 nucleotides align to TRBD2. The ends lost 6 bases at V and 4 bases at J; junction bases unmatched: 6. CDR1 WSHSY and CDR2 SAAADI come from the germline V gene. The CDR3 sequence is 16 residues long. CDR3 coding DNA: TGCGCCAGCAGGCGGACTAGCGGGGGGGGAATAGAGACCCAGTACTTC. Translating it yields CASRRTSGGGIETQYF.

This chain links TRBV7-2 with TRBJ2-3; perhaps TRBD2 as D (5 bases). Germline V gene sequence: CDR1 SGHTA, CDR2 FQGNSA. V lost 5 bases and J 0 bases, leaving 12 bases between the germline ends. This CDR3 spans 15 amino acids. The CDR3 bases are TGTGCCAGCAGCCTCCGGGGTGTTAGCACAGATACGCAGTATTTT. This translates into CASSLRGVSTDTQYF.

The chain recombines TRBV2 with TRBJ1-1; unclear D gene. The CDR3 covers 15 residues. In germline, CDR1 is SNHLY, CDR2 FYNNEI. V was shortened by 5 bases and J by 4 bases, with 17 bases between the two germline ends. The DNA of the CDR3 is TGTGCCAGCAGTCCCGGGAGAAGGGAGGGCACTGAAGCTTTCTTT. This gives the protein CASSPGRREGTEAFF.

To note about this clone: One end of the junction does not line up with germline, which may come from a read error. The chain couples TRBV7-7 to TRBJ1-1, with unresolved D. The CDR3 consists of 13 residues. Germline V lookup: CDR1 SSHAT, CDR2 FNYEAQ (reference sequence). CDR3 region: CASSSSDGTEAFF. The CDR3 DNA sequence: TGTGCTAGCAGCTCCTCGGACGGAACTGAAGCTTTCTTT.

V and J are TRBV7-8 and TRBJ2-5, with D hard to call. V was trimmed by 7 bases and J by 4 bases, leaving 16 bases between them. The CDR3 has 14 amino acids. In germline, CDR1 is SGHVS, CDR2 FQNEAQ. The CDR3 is CASTPQAIGETQYF. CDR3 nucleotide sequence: TGTGCCAGCACCCCGCAGGCGATCGGAGAGACCCAGTACTTC. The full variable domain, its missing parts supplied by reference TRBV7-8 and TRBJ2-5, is GAGVSQSPRYKVAKRGQDVALRCDPISGHVSLFWYQQALGQGPEFLTYFQNEAQLDKSGLPSDRFFAERPEGSVSTLKIQRTQQEDSAVYLCASTPQAIGETQYFGPGTRLLVL.

CDR3 sequence reads: CASSQRYLRSGTPWPYEQYF. The CDR3 DNA is TGCGCCAGCAGCCAACGGTATTTACGTTCCGGGACGCCCTGGCCCTACGAGCAGTACTTC. The chain uses TRBV4-1 and TRBJ2-7; the D gene could be TRBD1 or TRBD2 (5 bases each). CDR3 length equals 20 residues. Germline lookup yields CDR1 MGHRA and CDR2 YSYEKL. V was trimmed by 2 bases and J by 2 bases, leaving 28 bases between them.

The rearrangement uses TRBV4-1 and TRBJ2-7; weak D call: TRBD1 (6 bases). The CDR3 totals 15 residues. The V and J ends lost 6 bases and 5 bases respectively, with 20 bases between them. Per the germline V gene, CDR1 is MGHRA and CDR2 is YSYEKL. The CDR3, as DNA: TGCGCCAGCAGTCGTCAGGGGCTTGCGTGGGACGAGCAGTACTTC. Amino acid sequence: CASSRQGLAWDEQYF.

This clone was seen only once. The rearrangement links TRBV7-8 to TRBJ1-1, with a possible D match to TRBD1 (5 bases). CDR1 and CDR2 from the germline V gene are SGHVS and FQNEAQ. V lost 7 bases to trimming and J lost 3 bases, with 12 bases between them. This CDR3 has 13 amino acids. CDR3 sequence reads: CASNSRGDTEAFF. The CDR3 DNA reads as TGTGCCAGCAACTCCCGAGGGGACACTGAAGCTTTCTTT.

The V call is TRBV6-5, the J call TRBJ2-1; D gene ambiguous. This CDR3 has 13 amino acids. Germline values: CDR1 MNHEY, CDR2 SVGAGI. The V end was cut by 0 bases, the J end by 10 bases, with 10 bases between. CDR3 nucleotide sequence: TGTGCCAGCAGTTACTCGCTCATGGCAGAGCAGTTCTTC. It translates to CASSYSLMAEQFF.

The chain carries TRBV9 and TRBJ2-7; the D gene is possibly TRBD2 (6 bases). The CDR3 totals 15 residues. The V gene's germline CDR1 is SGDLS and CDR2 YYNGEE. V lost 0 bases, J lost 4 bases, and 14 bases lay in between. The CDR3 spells CASSVDPGRGYEQYF. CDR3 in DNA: TGTGCCAGCAGCGTAGACCCGGGTCGGGGGTACGAGCAGTACTTC.

This CDR3 reads CASSLLNTIYF. The CDR3 coding sequence is TGTGCCAGCAGCCTTTTGAACACCATATATTTT. The chain recombines TRBV7-2 with TRBJ1-3, with D uncertain. V was shortened by 5 bases and J by 7 bases, with 6 bases between the two germline ends. This CDR3 has 11 residues. Germline V CDR1 and CDR2: SGHTA, FQGNSA.